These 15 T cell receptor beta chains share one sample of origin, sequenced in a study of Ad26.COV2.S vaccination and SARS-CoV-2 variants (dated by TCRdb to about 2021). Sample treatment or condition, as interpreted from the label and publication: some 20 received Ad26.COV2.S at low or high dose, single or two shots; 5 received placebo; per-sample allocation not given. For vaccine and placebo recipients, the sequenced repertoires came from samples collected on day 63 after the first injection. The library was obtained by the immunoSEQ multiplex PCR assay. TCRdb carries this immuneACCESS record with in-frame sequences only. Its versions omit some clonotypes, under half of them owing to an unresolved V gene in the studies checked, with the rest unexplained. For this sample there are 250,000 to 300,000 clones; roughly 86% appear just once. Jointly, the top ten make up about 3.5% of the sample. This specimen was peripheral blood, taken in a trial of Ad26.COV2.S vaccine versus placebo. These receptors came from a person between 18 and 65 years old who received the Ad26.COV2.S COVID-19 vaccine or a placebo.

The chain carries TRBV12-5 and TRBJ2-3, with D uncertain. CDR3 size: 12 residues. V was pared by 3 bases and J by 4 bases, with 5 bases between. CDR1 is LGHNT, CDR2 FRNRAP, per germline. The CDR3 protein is CASGFGSDTQYF. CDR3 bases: TGTGCTAGTGGTTTTGGCTCAGATACGCAGTATTTT.

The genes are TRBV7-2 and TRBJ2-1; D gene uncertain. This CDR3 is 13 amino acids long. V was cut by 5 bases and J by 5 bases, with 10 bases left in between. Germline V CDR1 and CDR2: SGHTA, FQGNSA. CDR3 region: CASSTYENNEQFF. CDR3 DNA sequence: TGTGCCAGCAGCACTTACGAGAACAATGAGCAGTTCTTC.

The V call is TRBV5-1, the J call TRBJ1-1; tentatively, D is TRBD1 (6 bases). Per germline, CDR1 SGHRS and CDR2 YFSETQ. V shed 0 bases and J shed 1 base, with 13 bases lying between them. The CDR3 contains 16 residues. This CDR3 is CASSLDHDRSNTEAFF. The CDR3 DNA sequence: TGCGCCAGCAGCTTGGACCACGACAGGTCGAACACTGAAGCTTTCTTT.

The CDR3 here is CASSQGSTGSYEQYF. CDR3 nucleotide sequence: TGCGCCAGCAGCCAAGGTTCGACAGGGTCCTACGAGCAGTACTTC. The V call is TRBV4-1, the J call TRBJ2-7, with 7 bases that match TRBD1. Trimming cost V 1 base and J 1 base; bases outside gene matches: 4. CDR1 and CDR2 from the germline V gene are MGHRA and YSYEKL. This CDR3 spans 15 amino acids.

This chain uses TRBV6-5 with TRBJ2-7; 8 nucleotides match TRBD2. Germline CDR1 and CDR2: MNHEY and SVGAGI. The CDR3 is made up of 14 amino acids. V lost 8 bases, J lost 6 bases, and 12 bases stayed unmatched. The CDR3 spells CASRPGTRKGEQYF. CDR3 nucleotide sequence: TGTGCCAGCCGCCCCGGGACTAGGAAAGGCGAGCAGTACTTC.

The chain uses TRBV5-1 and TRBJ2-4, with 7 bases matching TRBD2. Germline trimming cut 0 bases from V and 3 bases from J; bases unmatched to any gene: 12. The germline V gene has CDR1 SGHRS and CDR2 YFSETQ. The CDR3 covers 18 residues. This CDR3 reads CASSLAGVTGGGKNIQYF. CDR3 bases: TGCGCCAGCAGCTTGGCGGGAGTTACGGGAGGAGGCAAAAACATTCAGTACTTC.

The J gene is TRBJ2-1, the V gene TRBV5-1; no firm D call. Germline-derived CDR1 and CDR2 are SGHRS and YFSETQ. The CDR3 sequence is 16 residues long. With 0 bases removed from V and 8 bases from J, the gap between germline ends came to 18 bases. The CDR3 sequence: CASSLGELALVHEQFF. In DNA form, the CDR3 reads TGCGCCAGCAGCTTGGGTGAGCTTGCTTTGGTCCATGAGCAGTTCTTC.

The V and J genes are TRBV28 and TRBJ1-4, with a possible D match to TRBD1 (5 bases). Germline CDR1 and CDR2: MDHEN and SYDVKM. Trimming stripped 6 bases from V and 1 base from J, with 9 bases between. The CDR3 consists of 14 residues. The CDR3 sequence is CASRWGGTNEKLFF. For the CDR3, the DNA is TGTGCCAGCAGGTGGGGGGGAACTAATGAAAAACTGTTTTTT.

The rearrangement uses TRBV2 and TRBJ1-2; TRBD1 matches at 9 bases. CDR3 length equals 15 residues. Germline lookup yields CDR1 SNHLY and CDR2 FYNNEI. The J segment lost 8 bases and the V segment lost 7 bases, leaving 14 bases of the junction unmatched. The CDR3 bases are TGTGCCAGCACCTTTATCCGGACAGGGGAGGGAGGCTACACCTTC. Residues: CASTFIRTGEGGYTF. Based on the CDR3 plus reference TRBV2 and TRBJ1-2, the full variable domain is EPEVTQTPSHQVTQMGQEVILRCVPISNHLYFYWYRQILGQKVEFLVSFYNNEISEKSEIFDDQFSVERPDGSNFTLKIRSTKLEDSAMYFCASTFIRTGEGGYTFGSGTRLTVV.

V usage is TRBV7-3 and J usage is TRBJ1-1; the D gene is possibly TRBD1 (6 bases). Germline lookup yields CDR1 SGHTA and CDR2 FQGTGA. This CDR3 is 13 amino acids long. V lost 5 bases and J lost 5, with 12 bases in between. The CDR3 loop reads CASSKRGRTEAFF. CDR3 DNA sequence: TGTGCCAGCAGCAAACGGGGGCGGACTGAAGCTTTCTTT. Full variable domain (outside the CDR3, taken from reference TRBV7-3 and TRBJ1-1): GAGVSQTPSNKVTEKGKYVELRCDPISGHTALYWYRQSLGQGPEFLIYFQGTGAADDSGLPNDRFFAVRPEGSVSTLKIQRTERGDSAVYLCASSKRGRTEAFFGQGTRLTVV.

The CDR3 is CASGRGFGETQYF. The CDR3 coding sequence is TGTGCCAGCGGCAGAGGGTTCGGGGAGACCCAGTACTTC. This rearrangement joins TRBV27 to TRBJ2-5; D may be TRBD2 (5 bases). Deletions cut 8 bases from V and 5 bases from J, with 15 bases between. CDR3 length equals 13 residues. CDR1 is MNHEY, CDR2 SMNVEV, per germline (reference sequence).

The CDR3 loop is CASSYSLEQPQHF. CDR3 DNA: TGTGCCAGCAGTTACTCCTTGGAGCAGCCCCAGCATTTT. The chain recombines TRBV6-5 with TRBJ1-5; D remains unclear. The CDR3 extends over 13 amino acids. V gave up 0 bases and J gave up 7 bases, with 7 bases separating them. Germline CDR1 reads MNHEY; CDR2 reads SVGAGI.

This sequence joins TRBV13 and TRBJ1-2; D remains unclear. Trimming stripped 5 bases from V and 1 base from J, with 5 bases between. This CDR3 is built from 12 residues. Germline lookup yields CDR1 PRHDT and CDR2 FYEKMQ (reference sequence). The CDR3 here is CASSANNYGYTF. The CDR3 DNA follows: TGTGCCAGCAGCGCCAATAACTATGGCTACACCTTC.

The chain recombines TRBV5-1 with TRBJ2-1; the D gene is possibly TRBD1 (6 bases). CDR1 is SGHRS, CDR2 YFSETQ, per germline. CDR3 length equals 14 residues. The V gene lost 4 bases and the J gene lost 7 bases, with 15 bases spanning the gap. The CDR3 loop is CASSLWAGENEQFF. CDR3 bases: TGCGCCAGCAGCCTTTGGGCAGGGGAGAATGAGCAGTTCTTC.

The CDR3 spells CAQTGGALSGNTIYF. Written as DNA, the CDR3 is TGTGCCCAAACGGGGGGGGCCCTTTCAGGAAACACCATATATTTT. The chain combines TRBV30 with TRBJ1-3; the D gene is possibly TRBD1 (6 bases). The CDR3 covers 15 residues. The V end was cut by 8 bases, the J end by 4 bases, with 21 bases between. Germline assignment: CDR1 GTSNPN and CDR2 SVGIG (reference sequence). Supplemented by reference TRBV30 and TRBJ1-3, the full variable domain reads SQTIHQWPATLVQPVGSPLSLECTVEGTSNPNLYWYRQAAGRGLQLLFYSVGIGQISSEVPQNLSASRPQDRQFILSSKKLLLSDSGFYLCAQTGGALSGNTIYFGEGSWLTVV.